This is a list of T cell receptor beta chains from one sample in a study of molecular identifiers for immune sequencing clone quantification. TCRdb reprocessed the PCR reads with MiXCR, giving one entry per CDR3 protein. Of 600,000 to 650,000 distinct CDR3 sequences listed, nearly 20% are singletons. The sample taken for sequencing was naive CD8+ T cells from blood, with Jurkat cell RNA spiked in. These receptors all stem from a human donor in good health. Some libraries in this study had Jurkat cell RNA spiked in. CDR3s include the opening cysteine and the closing phenylalanine or tryptophan. The D gene is left open where the match is weak. The size of a clone is reported for some rows only, either as once, few or many, or as a class for expanded clones.

D	size	V	J	CDR3	DNA
NA	many	TRBV6-5	TRBJ2-1	CASSYSLGPSYNEQFF	TGTGCCAGCAGTTACTCCCTCGGTCCGTCCTACAATGAGCAGTTCTTC
TRBD1	many	TRBV29-1	TRBJ2-5	CSVVDRAYQETQYF	TGCAGCGTTGTGGACAGGGCGTACCAAGAGACCCAGTACTTC
NA	many	TRBV2	TRBJ2-3	CASIRPTDTQYF	TGTGCCAGCATTAGGCCCACAGATACGCAGTATTTT
NA	few	TRBV27	TRBJ2-1	CASSHHRTTTSYNEQFF	TGTGCCAGCAGTCATCACCGGACTACGACCTCCTACAATGAGCAGTTCTTC
TRBD1	many	TRBV5-1	TRBJ2-1	CASSLRQGAGEQFF	TGCGCCAGCAGCTTGAGACAGGGGGCCGGTGAGCAGTTCTTC
NA	many	TRBV9	TRBJ1-2	CASSAARQAARPIHYYGYTF	TGTGCCAGCAGCGCTGCCCGACAGGCAGCCCGCCCTATCCATTACTATGGCTACACCTTC
NA	many	TRBV10-3	TRBJ2-2	CATQGETEWMVLFF	TGTGCCACACAAGGGGAGACCGAGTGGATGGTGCTGTTTTTT
NA	many	TRBV7-9	TRBJ2-5	CASSWPTDGRETQYF	TGTGCCAGCAGCTGGCCCACGGACGGGCGCGAGACCCAGTACTTC
NA	few	TRBV19	TRBJ2-2	CASSIGGGNTGELFF	TGTGCCAGTAGTATAGGGGGGGGCAACACCGGGGAGCTGTTTTTT
NA	many	TRBV7-2	TRBJ2-3	CASSLIWQGGADTQYF	TGTGCCAGCAGCTTAATCTGGCAGGGGGGGGCAGATACGCAGTATTTT
NA	medium-sized	TRBV11-2	TRBJ2-1	CASSLGRNEQFF	TGTGCCAGCAGCTTAGGGCGGAATGAGCAGTTCTTC
NA	NA	TRBV25-1	TRBJ1-5	CVSSEVTFAGLIYQPQHF	TGTGTCAGCAGTGAAGTGACGTTCGCGGGGTTAATTTATCAGCCCCAGCATTTT
NA	NA	TRBV3-1	TRBJ2-7	CASSHMTHEQYF	TGTGCCAGCAGCCACATGACCCACGAGCAGTACTTC